Each of the 26 T cell receptor beta chains below was sequenced from the same sample in a study of STAT3 mutations in large granular lymphocyte leukemia. Assay: immunoSEQ multiplex PCR; the TCRdb copy retains only in-frame clones and omits some. The table has about 1,500 clones, 86% seen once. Overall study findings and caveats: Every T-LGLL patient had at least one immunodominant TCRbeta clonotype.

These receptors' antigens are unknown. Sequencing was carried out using peripheral blood mononuclear cells. The receptors were sampled from a woman aged 40 to 50 with T-cell large granular lymphocyte leukemia. Some clones in this sample may be carry-over from other donors' samples.

This chain uses TRBV30 with TRBJ1-2, with a possible D match to TRBD1 (6 bases). CDR1 is GTSNPN, CDR2 SVGIG, per germline (reference sequence). Trimming shortened V by 3 bases and J by 4 bases, and 12 bases separated the two germline ends. This CDR3 contains 13 residues. The CDR3 coding sequence is TGTGCCTGGAGATCACAGGGCCCCTATGGCTACACCTTC. Translation: CAWRSQGPYGYTF.

This clone was picked up one time. The rearrangement joins TRBV7-9 to TRBJ2-7; 9 bases agree with TRBD1. The CDR3 covers 16 residues. The V segment lost 5 bases and the J segment 0 bases; nucleotides outside the gene matches: 8. Germline V CDR1 and CDR2: SEHNR, FQNEAQ (reference sequence). The CDR3: CASSPLRDRVSYEQYF. The CDR3, as DNA: TGTGCCAGCAGCCCGCTCCGGGACAGGGTCTCCTACGAGCAGTACTTC.

This chain connects TRBV4-2 to TRBJ2-5, with 8 bases matching TRBD2. Germline-derived CDR1 and CDR2 are LGHNA and YNFKEQ. The CDR3 runs to 18 residues. Germline trimming cut 0 bases from V and 2 bases from J; bases unmatched to any gene: 11. DNA for the CDR3: TGTGCCAGCAGCCAAGAACTGGCGGGGGGTCAAATTCAAGAGACCCAGTACTTC. Protein product: CASSQELAGGQIQETQYF.

The chain joins TRBV14 to TRBJ2-1, with 10 bases lining up with TRBD2. From germline, CDR1 is SGHDN and CDR2 FVKESK. This CDR3 is built from 15 residues. Trimming cost V 6 bases and J 4 bases; bases outside gene matches: 6. The CDR3 protein is CASRPTSGSYNEQFF. The CDR3, as DNA: TGTGCCAGCAGGCCGACTAGCGGGTCGTACAATGAGCAGTTCTTC.

This chain links TRBV18 with TRBJ2-7; no reliable D call. V was trimmed by 3 bases and J by 4 bases, leaving 19 bases between them. Germline lookup yields CDR1 KGHSH and CDR2 LQKENI. This CDR3 contains 16 residues. The CDR3: CASSPRWVQNFYEQYF. The CDR3 DNA reads as TGTGCCAGCTCACCGCGATGGGTGCAGAACTTTTACGAGCAGTACTTC. The variable domain in full, with the rest retrieved from reference TRBV18 and TRBJ2-7, is NAGVMQNPRHLVRRRGQEARLRCSPMKGHSHVYWYRQLPEEGLKFMVYLQKENIIDESGMPKERFSAEFPKEGPSILRIQQVVRGDSAAYFCASSPRWVQNFYEQYFGPGTRLTVT.

This clone was found once. The chain combines TRBV4-3 with TRBJ1-4; no definite D call. Germline values: CDR1 LGHNA, CDR2 YSLEER. The CDR3 is made up of 15 amino acids. V gave up 0 bases and J gave up 8 bases, with 13 bases separating them. In DNA, the CDR3 is TGCGCCAGCAGCCAAGATATAAGGGATACCGAAAAACTGTTTTTT. As protein: CASSQDIRDTEKLFF.

The chain uses TRBV7-9 and TRBJ2-7; tentative D call: TRBD1 (5 bases). From germline, CDR1 is SEHNR and CDR2 FQNEAQ (reference sequence). The CDR3 extends over 15 amino acids. Trimming shortened V by 5 bases and J by 0 bases, and 14 bases separated the two germline ends. The CDR3 sequence is CASSLQQEISYEQYF. CDR3 nucleotides: TGTGCCAGCAGCCTACAACAGGAGATCTCCTACGAGCAGTACTTC.

The chain joins TRBV6-1 to TRBJ2-2, with 10 bases matching TRBD2. With 2 bases clipped from V and 1 base from J, the junction kept 1 base outside the gene matches. CDR1 is MNHNS, CDR2 SASEGT, per germline. There are 16 residues in the CDR3. This CDR3 is CASSEIAGGNTGELFF. The CDR3 nucleotides are TGTGCCAGCAGTGAAATAGCGGGGGGGAACACCGGGGAGCTGTTTTTT.

The chain joins TRBV7-3 to TRBJ2-2, with a tentative D call TRBD1 (6 bases). V was clipped by 5 bases and J by 7 bases, with 14 bases between them. From germline, CDR1 is SGHTA and CDR2 FQGTGA. CDR3 length: 14 amino acids. The CDR3 coding sequence is TGTGCCAGCAGCACCAACAGGGCGGGCGGGGAGCTGTTTTTT. It yields the protein CASSTNRAGGELFF.

This chain joins TRBV6-5 and TRBJ1-1; 7 nucleotides align to TRBD1. J gave up 2 bases and V 9 bases, and 6 bases lay outside the gene matches. This CDR3 is built from 13 residues. Per germline, CDR1 MNHEY and CDR2 SVGAGI. Here the CDR3 reads CASNRGKNTEAFF. DNA of the CDR3: TGTGCCAGTAACAGGGGTAAAAACACTGAAGCTTTCTTT.

The CDR3 DNA reads TGTGCCTGGAGTGTAGATGAGAACTATGGCTACACCTTC. Encoded protein: CAWSVDENYGYTF. This chain uses TRBV30 with TRBJ1-2; D is unclear. The CDR3 is 13 amino acids. V lost 0 bases and J lost 2, with 7 bases in between. Germline CDR1 is GTSNPN and CDR2 is SVGIG (reference sequence).

On this clone itself: One junction end does not reproduce the germline sequence, and a read error may be involved. This chain joins TRBV6-5 and TRBJ1-1, with D perhaps matching TRBD1 (5 bases). Germline V lookup: CDR1 MNHEY, CDR2 SVGAGI. The length of the CDR3 is 11 residues. CDR3 nucleotides: TGTGCCAGCAGTTATGGGACTGAAGCATTCTTT. It is translated as CASSYGTEAFF.

J is TRBJ1-4 and V is TRBV5-1; D ambiguous. Germline loops: CDR1 SGHRS, CDR2 YFSETQ. CDR3 length equals 14 residues. The V gene lost 2 bases and the J gene lost 3 bases, with 8 bases spanning the gap. The CDR3: CASSFQNSNEKLFF. CDR3 nucleotide sequence: TGCGCCAGCAGCTTCCAAAATTCTAATGAAAAACTGTTTTTT.

V is TRBV15 and J is TRBJ1-2; D not certain. V was clipped by 0 bases and J by 3 bases, with 8 bases between them. The CDR3 is made up of 14 amino acids. Germline CDR1 is LNHNV and CDR2 is YYDKDF (reference sequence). The CDR3 protein is CATSRDLMDYGYTF. The CDR3 DNA reads TGTGCCACCAGCAGAGATCTAATGGACTATGGCTACACCTTC.

The genes are TRBV27 and TRBJ1-2, with 8 positions matching TRBD1. CDR1 is MNHEY, CDR2 SMNVEV, per germline (reference sequence). Trimming removed 6 bases from V and 2 bases from J; junction bases left unmatched: 2. CDR3 length equals 13 residues. Written as DNA, the CDR3 is TGTGCCAGCAGAGGGACAGGCAACTATGGCTACACCTTC. Its protein is CASRGTGNYGYTF.

The genes are TRBV6-5 and TRBJ2-1; 8 nucleotides agree with TRBD1. CDR3 length: 15 residues. Losses at the gene ends were 6 bases for V and 8 bases for J; bases not matched to a gene: 12. From germline, CDR1 is MNHEY and CDR2 SVGAGI. The DNA of the CDR3 is TGTGCCAGCAGGGACAGGGTCCCAGGGCCACATGAGCAGTTCTTC. This sequence encodes CASRDRVPGPHEQFF.

The V call is TRBV5-6, the J call TRBJ2-1, with D unresolved. The CDR3 is 13 residues long. Germline CDR1 SGHDT, CDR2 YYEEEE. Trimming removed 1 base from V and 2 bases from J, with 4 bases in between. Written as DNA, the CDR3 is TGTGCCAGCAGCTTGCCTACCTACAATGAGCAGTTCTTC. The encoded protein is CASSLPTYNEQFF.

The rearrangement uses TRBV7-9 and TRBJ1-1; TRBD1 agrees at 7 bases. The CDR3 runs to 13 residues. J lost 1 base, V lost 5 bases, and 1 base had no gene match. Per germline, CDR1 SEHNR and CDR2 FQNEAQ (reference sequence). The CDR3 DNA reads TGTGCCAGCAGCAGGACAGGGAACACTGAAGCTTTCTTT. Translating gives CASSRTGNTEAFF.

The chain uses TRBV29-1 and TRBJ1-2, with 9 bases matching TRBD1. V gave up 8 bases and J gave up 4 bases; unmatched junction bases: 5. Germline V gives CDR1 SQVTM, CDR2 ANQGSEA. This CDR3 contains 12 residues. This chain's CDR3 is CSTDRGAYGYTF. The CDR3 DNA reads TGCAGCACCGACAGGGGGGCCTATGGCTACACCTTC.

V is TRBV18 and J is TRBJ1-1; TRBD1 agrees at 10 bases. With 3 bases clipped from V and 1 base from J, the junction kept 5 bases outside the gene matches. Germline CDR1 and CDR2: KGHSH and LQKENI. This CDR3 is built from 16 residues. CDR3 bases: TGTGCCAGCTCACCTAAGACAGGGGGCTGGAACACTGAAGCTTTCTTT. Its protein product is CASSPKTGGWNTEAFF.

The chain combines TRBV4-2 with TRBJ1-1; the match to TRBD1 covers 7 bases. The CDR3 contains 13 residues. In germline, CDR1 is LGHNA, CDR2 YNFKEQ. V shed 4 bases, J shed 9 bases, and the junction held 8 bases outside the gene matches. CDR3 coding DNA: TGTGCCAGCAGCCCCCGGGACAGTCAAAAAGCTTTCTTT. Residues: CASSPRDSQKAFF.

The V and J genes are TRBV5-1 and TRBJ2-7, with 9 bases identical to TRBD1. Germline V gives CDR1 SGHRS, CDR2 YFSETQ. The CDR3 contains 15 residues. After removal of 4 bases from V and 2 bases from J, the junction contained 7 bases not matched to a gene. As DNA, the CDR3 is TGCGCCAGCAGCGCCGCGGGACAGGGAACCTACGAGCAGTACTTC. It codes for CASSAAGQGTYEQYF. The full variable domain, with the rest looked up from reference TRBV5-1 and TRBJ2-7, is KAGVTQTPRYLIKTRGQQVTLSCSPISGHRSVSWYQQTPGQGLQFLFEYFSETQRNKGNFPGRFSGRQFSNSRSEMNVSTLELGDSALYLCASSAAGQGTYEQYFGPGTRLTVT.

The chain carries TRBV7-9 and TRBJ1-1; no reliable D call. Per the germline V gene, CDR1 is SEHNR and CDR2 is FQNEAQ (reference sequence). This CDR3 region has 18 residues. V gave up 5 bases and J gave up 2 bases, with 24 bases separating them. This CDR3 reads CASSPSVVVRPANTEAFF. CDR3 nucleotide sequence: TGTGCCAGCAGCCCTTCTGTTGTCGTCCGGCCGGCTAACACTGAAGCTTTCTTT.

The gene calls are TRBV30 and TRBJ1-1, with D tentatively TRBD1 (6 bases). The length of the CDR3 is 14 residues. Trimming took off 5 bases at V and 1 base at J, with 14 bases between the two ends. The germline gives CDR1 GTSNPN, CDR2 SVGIG (reference sequence). CDR3: CAWGPGHQNTEAFF. The CDR3 DNA reads TGTGCCTGGGGACCGGGACATCAGAACACTGAAGCTTTCTTT.

V usage is TRBV5-6 and J usage is TRBJ2-7; D is possibly TRBD1 (5 bases). V was trimmed by 4 bases and J by 4 bases, leaving 9 bases between them. The CDR3 extends over 12 amino acids. In germline, CDR1 is SGHDT, CDR2 YYEEEE. CDR3 region: CASSGARYEQYF. The CDR3 nucleotides read TGTGCCAGCAGCGGGGCGCGGTACGAGCAGTACTTC. Based on the CDR3 plus reference TRBV5-6 and TRBJ2-7, the full variable domain is DAGVTQSPTHLIKTRGQQVTLRCSPKSGHDTVSWYQQALGQGPQFIFQYYEEEERQRGNFPDRFSGHQFPNYSSELNVNALLLGDSALYLCASSGARYEQYFGPGTRLTVT.

The chain carries TRBV7-8 and TRBJ2-7, with D uncertain. The V end lost 0 bases, the J end lost 6 bases, and 6 bases lay between the germline ends. CDR1 and CDR2 from the germline V gene are SGHVS and FQNEAQ. The CDR3 is made up of 12 amino acids. CDR3 sequence: CASSLASGEQYF. CDR3 coding DNA: TGTGCCAGCAGCTTAGCAAGTGGCGAGCAGTACTTC.